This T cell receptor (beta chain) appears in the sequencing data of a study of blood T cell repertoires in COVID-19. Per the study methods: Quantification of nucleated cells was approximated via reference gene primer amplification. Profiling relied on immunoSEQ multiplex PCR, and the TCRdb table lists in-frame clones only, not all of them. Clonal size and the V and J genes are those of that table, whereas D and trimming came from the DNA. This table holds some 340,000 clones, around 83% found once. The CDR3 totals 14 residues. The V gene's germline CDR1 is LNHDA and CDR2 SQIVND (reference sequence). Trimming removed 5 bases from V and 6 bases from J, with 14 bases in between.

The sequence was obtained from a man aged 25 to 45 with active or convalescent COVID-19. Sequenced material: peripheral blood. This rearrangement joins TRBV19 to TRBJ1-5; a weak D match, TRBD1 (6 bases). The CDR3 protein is CASSLQGRGQPQHF. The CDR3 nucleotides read TGTGCCAGTAGTTTACAGGGCAGGGGTCAGCCCCAGCATTTT.